This T cell receptor beta chain was captured by sequencing in a study of blood T cell repertoires in COVID-19. Sequencing used immunoSEQ multiplex PCR; TCRdb keeps in-frame clones, though not all of them. The sample has a few hundred thousand clones, roughly 89% seen once. The V gene end was trimmed by 1 base and the J gene end by 3 bases; junction bases not matched to a gene: 3. The CDR3 sequence is 15 residues long. Germline CDR1 is SEHNR and CDR2 is FQNEAQ (reference sequence). The source is a woman aged 60 to 75 with COVID-19, enrolled during active disease. V gene TRBV7-9 combines with J gene TRBJ1-2, with TRBD1 identical over 9 bases. The material sequenced was peripheral blood. CDR3 protein: CASSLGDRDHYGYTF. CDR3 DNA sequence: TGTGCCAGCAGCTTAGGGGACAGGGATCACTATGGCTACACCTTC.